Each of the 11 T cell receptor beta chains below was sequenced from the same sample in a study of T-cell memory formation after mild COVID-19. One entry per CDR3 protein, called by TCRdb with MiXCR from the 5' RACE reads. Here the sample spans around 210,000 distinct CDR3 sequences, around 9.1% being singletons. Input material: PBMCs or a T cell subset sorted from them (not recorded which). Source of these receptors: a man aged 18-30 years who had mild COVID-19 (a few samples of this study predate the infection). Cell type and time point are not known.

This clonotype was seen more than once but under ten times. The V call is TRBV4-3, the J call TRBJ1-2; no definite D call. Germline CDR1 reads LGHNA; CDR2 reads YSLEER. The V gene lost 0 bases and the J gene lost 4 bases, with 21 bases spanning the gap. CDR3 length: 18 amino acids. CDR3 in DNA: TGCGCCAGCAGCCAAGATTGGGGAACTGCACCCTTTCTCTATGGCTACACCTTC. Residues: CASSQDWGTAPFLYGYTF.

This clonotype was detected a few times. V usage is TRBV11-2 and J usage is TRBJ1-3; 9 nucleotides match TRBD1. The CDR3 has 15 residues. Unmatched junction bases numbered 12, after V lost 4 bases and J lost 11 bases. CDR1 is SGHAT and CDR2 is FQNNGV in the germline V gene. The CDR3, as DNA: TGTGCCAGCAGCTCCCGGGACAGGGTGCATCAGGCCATATATTTT. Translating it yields CASSSRDRVHQAIYF.

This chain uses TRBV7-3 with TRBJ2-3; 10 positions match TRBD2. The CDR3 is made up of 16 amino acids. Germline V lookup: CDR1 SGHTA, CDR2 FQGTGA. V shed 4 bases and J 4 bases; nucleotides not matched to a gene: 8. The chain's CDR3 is CASSSFSGGTSDTQYF. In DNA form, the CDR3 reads TGTGCCAGCAGCTCCTTTAGCGGGGGGACTTCAGATACGCAGTATTTT.

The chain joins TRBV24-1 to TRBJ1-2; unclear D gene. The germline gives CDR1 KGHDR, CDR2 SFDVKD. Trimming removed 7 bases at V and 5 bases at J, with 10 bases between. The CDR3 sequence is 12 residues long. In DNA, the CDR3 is TGTGCCACCAGCGACGGCGGTTATGGCTACACCTTC. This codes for CATSDGGYGYTF.

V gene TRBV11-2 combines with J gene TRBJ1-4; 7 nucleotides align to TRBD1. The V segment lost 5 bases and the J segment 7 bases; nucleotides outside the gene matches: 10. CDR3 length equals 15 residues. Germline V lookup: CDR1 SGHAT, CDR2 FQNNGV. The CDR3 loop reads CASSGPRTGGEKLFF. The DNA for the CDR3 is TGTGCCAGCAGCGGCCCAAGGACAGGCGGTGAAAAACTGTTTTTT.

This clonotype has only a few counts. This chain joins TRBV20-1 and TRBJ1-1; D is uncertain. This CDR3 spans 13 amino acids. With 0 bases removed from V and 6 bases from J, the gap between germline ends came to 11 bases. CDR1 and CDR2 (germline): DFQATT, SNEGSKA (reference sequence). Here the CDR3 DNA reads TGCAGTGCTAGAGAGGGTAGAAACTCTGAAGCTTTCTTT. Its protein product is CSAREGRNSEAFF.

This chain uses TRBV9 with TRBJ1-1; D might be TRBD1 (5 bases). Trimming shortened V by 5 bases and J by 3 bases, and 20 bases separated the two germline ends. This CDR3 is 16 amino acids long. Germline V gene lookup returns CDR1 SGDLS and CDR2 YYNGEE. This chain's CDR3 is CASSGNLPGLDTEAFF. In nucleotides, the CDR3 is TGTGCCAGCAGTGGGAATCTTCCGGGACTGGACACTGAAGCTTTCTTT.

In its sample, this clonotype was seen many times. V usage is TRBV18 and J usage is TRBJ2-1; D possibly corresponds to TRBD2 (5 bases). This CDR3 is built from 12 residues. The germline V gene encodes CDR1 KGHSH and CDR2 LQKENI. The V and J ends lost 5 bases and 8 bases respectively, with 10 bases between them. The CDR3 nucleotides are TGTGCCAGCTCAAGAGAGGGAGATGAGCAGTTCTTC. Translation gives CASSREGDEQFF.

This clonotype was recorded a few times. The CDR3 nucleotides are TGCGCCAGCAGCCAGGGTGGACAGGGGGCTGAAAAACTGTTTTTT. Translated, it gives CASSQGGQGAEKLFF. The rearrangement uses TRBV4-1 and TRBJ1-4; 11 positions agree with TRBD1. J was trimmed by 7 bases and V by 3 bases; bases with no gene match: 4. Germline loops: CDR1 MGHRA, CDR2 YSYEKL. The CDR3 is 15 residues long.

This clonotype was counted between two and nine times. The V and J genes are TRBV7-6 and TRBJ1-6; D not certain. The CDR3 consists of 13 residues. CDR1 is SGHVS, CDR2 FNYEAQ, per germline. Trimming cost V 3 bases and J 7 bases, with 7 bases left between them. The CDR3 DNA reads TGTGCCAGCAGCTTGGGCAAAAATTCACCCCTCCACTTT. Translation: CASSLGKNSPLHF. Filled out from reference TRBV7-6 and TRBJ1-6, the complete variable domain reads GAGVSQSPRYKVTKRGQDVALRCDPISGHVSLYWYRQALGQGPEFLTYFNYEAQQDKSGLPNDRFSAERPEGSISTLTIQRTEQRDSAMYRCASSLGKNSPLHFGNGTRLTVT.

DNA of the CDR3: TGTGCCAGTAGTACAGGGGCCCGCAATCTCTACAATGAGCAGTTCTTC. Its protein is CASSTGARNLYNEQFF. The chain is built from TRBV19 and TRBJ2-1; D is perhaps TRBD1 (6 bases). CDR3 length equals 16 residues. Germline V CDR1 and CDR2: LNHDA, SQIVND (reference sequence). The ends were cut back, 4 bases at V and 3 bases at J, with 16 bases in the middle.